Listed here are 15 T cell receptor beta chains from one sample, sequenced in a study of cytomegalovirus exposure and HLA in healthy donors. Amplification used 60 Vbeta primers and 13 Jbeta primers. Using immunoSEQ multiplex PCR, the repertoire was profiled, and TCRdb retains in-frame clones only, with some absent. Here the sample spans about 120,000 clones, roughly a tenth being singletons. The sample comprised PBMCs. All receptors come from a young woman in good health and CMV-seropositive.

In DNA, the CDR3 is TGTGCCAGCAGCTTATTAGGACTAGCGGCCGCGAACACCGGGGAGCTGTTTTTT. This sequence encodes CASSLLGLAAANTGELFF. The chain joins TRBV7-2 to TRBJ2-2; 10 bases are shared with TRBD2. V dropped 2 bases and J dropped 0; count of bases not matched to a gene: 6. Germline-derived CDR1 and CDR2 are SGHTA and FQGNSA. The CDR3 is 18 residues long.

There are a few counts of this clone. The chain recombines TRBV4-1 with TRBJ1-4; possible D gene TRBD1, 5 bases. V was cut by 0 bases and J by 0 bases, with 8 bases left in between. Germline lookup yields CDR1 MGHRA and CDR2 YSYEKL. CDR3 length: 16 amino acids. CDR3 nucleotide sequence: TGCGCCAGCAGCCAAGACAGGGATGCAACTAATGAAAAACTGTTTTTT. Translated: CASSQDRDATNEKLFF.

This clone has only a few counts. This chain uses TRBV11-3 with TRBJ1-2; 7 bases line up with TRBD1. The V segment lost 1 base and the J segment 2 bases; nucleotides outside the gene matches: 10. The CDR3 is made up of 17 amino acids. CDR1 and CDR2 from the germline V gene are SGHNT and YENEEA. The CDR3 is CASSLVGTENENYGYTF. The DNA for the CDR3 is TGTGCCAGCAGCTTAGTGGGGACAGAAAACGAGAACTATGGCTACACCTTC.

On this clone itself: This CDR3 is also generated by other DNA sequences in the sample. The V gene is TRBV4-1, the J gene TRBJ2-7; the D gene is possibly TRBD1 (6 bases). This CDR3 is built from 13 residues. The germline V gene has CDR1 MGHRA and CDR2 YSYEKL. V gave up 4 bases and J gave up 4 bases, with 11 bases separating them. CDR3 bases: TGCGCCAGCAGCCTGCCAGGGGCGTACGAGCAGTACTTC. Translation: CASSLPGAYEQYF.

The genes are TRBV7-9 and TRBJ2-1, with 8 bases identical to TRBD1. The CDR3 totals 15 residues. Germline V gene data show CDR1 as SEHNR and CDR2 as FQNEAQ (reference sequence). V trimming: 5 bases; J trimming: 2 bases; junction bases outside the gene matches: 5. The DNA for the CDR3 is TGTGCCAGCAGCACGGGACAGGCAGCCTACAATGAGCAGTTCTTC. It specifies CASSTGQAAYNEQFF.

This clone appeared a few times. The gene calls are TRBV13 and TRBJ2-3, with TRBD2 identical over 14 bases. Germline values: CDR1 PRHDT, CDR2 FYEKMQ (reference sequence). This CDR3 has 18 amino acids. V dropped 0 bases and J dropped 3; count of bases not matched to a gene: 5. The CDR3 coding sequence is TGTGCCAGCAGCTTAGGAGGGACTAGCGGGAGTGGGACAGATACGCAGTATTTT. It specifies CASSLGGTSGSGTDTQYF.

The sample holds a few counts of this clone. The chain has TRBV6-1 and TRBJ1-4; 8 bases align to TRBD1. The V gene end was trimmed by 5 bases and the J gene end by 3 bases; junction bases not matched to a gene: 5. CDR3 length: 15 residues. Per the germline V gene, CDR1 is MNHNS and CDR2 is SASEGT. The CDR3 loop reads CASSQGAGANEKLFF. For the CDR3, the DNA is TGTGCCAGCAGTCAGGGGGCAGGGGCTAATGAAAAACTGTTTTTT.

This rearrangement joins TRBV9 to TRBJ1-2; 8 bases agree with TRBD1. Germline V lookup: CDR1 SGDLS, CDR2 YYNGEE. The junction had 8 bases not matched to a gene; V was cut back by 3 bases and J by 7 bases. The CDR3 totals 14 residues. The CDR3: CASSAGTGNPGYTF. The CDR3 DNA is TGTGCCAGCAGCGCCGGGACAGGAAATCCTGGCTACACCTTC.

The CDR3 DNA is TGTGCCATCAGGGGGGGGGAACACTCCTACGAGCAGTACTTC. Amino acids: CAIRGGEHSYEQYF. The chain uses TRBV10-3 and TRBJ2-7; 7 bases are shared with TRBD2. Germline V gene lookup returns CDR1 ENHRY and CDR2 SYGVKD. The CDR3 is 14 residues long. The trim removed 6 bases at V and 0 bases at J, leaving 5 bases unmatched.

The CDR3 here is CASAYTLQGYEQYF. DNA for the CDR3: TGTGCCAGCGCCTATACTCTCCAGGGTTACGAGCAGTACTTC. The chain recombines TRBV6-5 with TRBJ2-7; tentative D call: TRBD1 (5 bases). CDR3 size: 14 residues. CDR1 is MNHEY and CDR2 is SVGAGI in the germline V gene. V lost 8 bases to trimming and J lost 4 bases, with 18 bases between them.

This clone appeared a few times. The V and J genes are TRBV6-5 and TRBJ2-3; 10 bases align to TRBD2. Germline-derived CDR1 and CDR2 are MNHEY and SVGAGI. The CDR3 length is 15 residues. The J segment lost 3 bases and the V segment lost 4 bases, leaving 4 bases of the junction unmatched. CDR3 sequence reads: CASSSKTSGTDTQYF. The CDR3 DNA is TGTGCCAGCAGTTCGAAGACTAGCGGGACAGATACGCAGTATTTT.

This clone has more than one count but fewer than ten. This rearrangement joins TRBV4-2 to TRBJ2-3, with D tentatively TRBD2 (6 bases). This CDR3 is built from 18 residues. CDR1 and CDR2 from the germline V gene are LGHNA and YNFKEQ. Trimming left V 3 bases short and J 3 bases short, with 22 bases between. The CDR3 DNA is TGTGCCAGCAGCCAGGGGGGAGGCGGGGCCCCCCCAACAGATACGCAGTATTTT. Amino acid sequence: CASSQGGGGAPPTDTQYF.

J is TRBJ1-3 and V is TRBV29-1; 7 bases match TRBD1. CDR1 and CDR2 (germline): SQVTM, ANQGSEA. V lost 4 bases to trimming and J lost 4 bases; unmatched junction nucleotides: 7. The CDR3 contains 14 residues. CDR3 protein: CSVVTGINGNTIYF. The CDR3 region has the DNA TGCAGCGTTGTGACAGGGATTAACGGAAACACCATATATTTT.

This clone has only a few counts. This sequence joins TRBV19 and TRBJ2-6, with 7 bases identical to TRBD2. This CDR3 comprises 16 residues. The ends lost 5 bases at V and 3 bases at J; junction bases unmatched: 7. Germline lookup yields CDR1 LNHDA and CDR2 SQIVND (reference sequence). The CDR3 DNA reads TGTGCCAGTAGTTCCCTGGGGGGGAGTGGGGCCAACGTCCTGACTTTC. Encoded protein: CASSSLGGSGANVLTF.

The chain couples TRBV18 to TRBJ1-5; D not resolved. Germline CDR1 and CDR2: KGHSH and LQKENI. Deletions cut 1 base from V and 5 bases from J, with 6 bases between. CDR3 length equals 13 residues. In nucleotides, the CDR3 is TGTGCCAGCTCACCACACCAGGATCAGCCCCAGCATTTT. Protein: CASSPHQDQPQHF.